These 27 T cell receptor beta chains were sequenced from one sample in a study of cytomegalovirus exposure and HLA in healthy donors. The PCR ran on 60 Vbeta and 13 Jbeta primers. Assay used: immunoSEQ multiplex PCR; TCRdb lists only in-frame clones, some missing. The table has about 190,000 clones, roughly four fifths seen once. The sample was PBMCs. The source is a woman in her twenties or thirties in good health and CMV-seropositive.

This clone was seen only a few times. The chain joins TRBV11-2 to TRBJ2-2; 9 bases map to TRBD2. The germline V gene has CDR1 SGHAT and CDR2 FQNNGV. The CDR3 length is 17 residues. Losses at the gene ends were 5 bases for V and 7 bases for J; bases not matched to a gene: 14. The CDR3 DNA reads as TGTGCCAGCAGCCTTATTCAGGCTAGCGGGAATGTCGGGGAGCTGTTTTTT. The encoded protein is CASSLIQASGNVGELFF. Complete variable domain (other parts from reference TRBV11-2 and TRBJ2-2): EAGVAQSPRYKIIEKRQSVAFWCNPISGHATLYWYQQILGQGPKLLIQFQNNGVVDDSQLPKDRFSAERLKGVDSTLKIQPAKLEDSAVYLCASSLIQASGNVGELFFGEGSRLTVL.

The gene calls are TRBV19 and TRBJ1-1; D not certain. V was clipped by 7 bases and J by 0 bases, with 21 bases between them. CDR1 is LNHDA, CDR2 SQIVND, per germline (reference sequence). This CDR3 contains 17 residues. The CDR3 bases are TGTGCCAGTATCTCACGGAGACCCCCGGCCATGAACACTGAAGCTTTCTTT. Translation: CASISRRPPAMNTEAFF.

V gene TRBV7-2 combines with J gene TRBJ2-7; 8 positions agree with TRBD2. V gave up 4 bases and J gave up 2 bases; unmatched junction bases: 10. This CDR3 is built from 16 residues. CDR1 is SGHTA, CDR2 FQGNSA, per germline. CDR3 loop: CASSSQWGLGPYEQYF. The CDR3 nucleotides read TGTGCCAGCAGCTCCCAATGGGGACTAGGCCCCTACGAGCAGTACTTC.

The chain recombines TRBV27 with TRBJ2-2; D possibly corresponds to TRBD2 (6 bases). Germline V gene lookup returns CDR1 MNHEY and CDR2 SMNVEV (reference sequence). V was trimmed by 2 bases and J by 3 bases, leaving 13 bases between them. CDR3 length: 16 amino acids. Here the CDR3 reads CASSLHGTDYTGELFF. The DNA for the CDR3 is TGTGCCAGCAGTTTACACGGGACTGACTACACCGGGGAGCTGTTTTTT.

This clone has more than one count but fewer than ten. The CDR3 loop reads CASSTTGGSNEKLFF. CDR3 DNA: TGTGCCAGCAGCACGACAGGGGGGTCTAATGAAAAACTGTTTTTT. The V and J genes are TRBV9 and TRBJ1-4; TRBD1 aligns across 9 bases. V lost 4 bases to trimming and J lost 3 bases; unmatched junction nucleotides: 4. This CDR3 region has 15 residues. Germline loops: CDR1 SGDLS, CDR2 YYNGEE.

The J gene is TRBJ2-1, the V gene TRBV29-1, with D maybe TRBD2 (6 bases). CDR1 and CDR2 (germline): SQVTM, ANQGSEA. The CDR3 has 12 amino acids. Trimming cost V 6 bases and J 5 bases, with 11 bases left between them. The CDR3 reads CSVEGRDNEQFF. The DNA of the CDR3 is TGCAGCGTGGAGGGACGGGACAATGAGCAGTTCTTC.

This clone appeared a single time. The rearrangement links TRBV9 to TRBJ2-2; D is possibly TRBD2 (5 bases). The V end was cut by 3 bases, the J end by 4 bases, with 13 bases between. Germline CDR1 SGDLS, CDR2 YYNGEE. The CDR3 totals 15 residues. The CDR3 region has the DNA TGTGCCAGCAGCGCTGTTACTAGGGCCACCGGGGAGCTGTTTTTT. Encoded protein: CASSAVTRATGELFF.

The chain combines TRBV2 with TRBJ2-7; D is unresolved. CDR3 length: 11 amino acids. Trimming stripped 4 bases from V and 4 bases from J, with 5 bases between. Germline CDR1 SNHLY, CDR2 FYNNEI. The CDR3 sequence is CASSGVYEQYF. In DNA, the CDR3 is TGTGCCAGCAGTGGCGTATACGAGCAGTACTTC.

The V and J genes are TRBV13 and TRBJ2-3; 13 bases agree with TRBD2. Germline CDR1 reads PRHDT; CDR2 reads FYEKMQ (reference sequence). V gave up 5 bases and J gave up 6 bases; unmatched junction bases: 5. The CDR3 extends over 15 amino acids. The CDR3 loop reads CASSGRTSGSDTQYF. In DNA form, the CDR3 reads TGTGCCAGCAGCGGACGGACTAGCGGGAGCGATACGCAGTATTTT.

V and J are TRBV11-2 and TRBJ1-3, with D possibly TRBD1 on 5 matching bases. Germline loops: CDR1 SGHAT, CDR2 FQNNGV. Trimming pared 6 bases from V and 4 bases from J, leaving 13 bases between. This CDR3 is built from 14 residues. CDR3 in amino acids: CASSMDQGGNTIYF. For the CDR3, the DNA is TGTGCCAGCAGTATGGACCAGGGAGGAAACACCATATATTTT.

The chain carries TRBV11-2 and TRBJ2-5; TRBD1 might be the D (6 bases). The assigned J gene may be wrong: the sequence end matches TRBJ2-7 better. The V gene's germline CDR1 is SGHAT and CDR2 FQNNGV. The CDR3 contains 14 residues. CDR3 bases: TGTGCCAGCAGACAAGGGGGATACACCTACGAGCAGTACTTC. Translation: CASRQGGYTYEQYF.

This clone was detected once. CDR3 loop: CASSLGGLAGDEQFF. CDR3 nucleotide sequence: TGCGCCAGCAGCTTGGGGGGGCTAGCGGGAGATGAGCAGTTCTTC. V is TRBV5-1 and J is TRBJ2-1, with 10 bases lining up with TRBD2. After removal of 0 bases from V and 8 bases from J, the junction contained 5 bases not matched to a gene. The CDR3 covers 15 residues. Germline CDR1 reads SGHRS; CDR2 reads YFSETQ.

V usage is TRBV7-9 and J usage is TRBJ2-1; D call uncertain. V dropped 0 bases and J dropped 8 bases, with 2 bases sitting between them. Germline CDR1 reads SEHNR; CDR2 reads FQNEAQ (reference sequence). The CDR3 loop spans 11 amino acids. The CDR3 spells CASSLADEQFF. CDR3 DNA sequence: TGTGCCAGCAGCTTAGCCGATGAGCAGTTCTTC.

Only a few counts were recorded for this clone. The rearrangement uses TRBV5-6 and TRBJ1-2; TRBD1 matches at 10 bases. Germline assignment: CDR1 SGHDT and CDR2 YYEEEE. Trimming removed 4 bases from V and 7 bases from J; junction bases left unmatched: 7. This CDR3 has 14 amino acids. The CDR3 DNA is TGTGCCAGCAGCGGCGGGACAGGGGTTTGTGGCTACACCTTC. Amino acids: CASSGGTGVCGYTF.

The V gene is TRBV6-6, the J gene TRBJ2-1; 8 positions match TRBD2. The CDR3 sequence is 15 residues long. The V segment lost 3 bases and the J segment 3 bases; nucleotides outside the gene matches: 4. Germline V CDR1 and CDR2: MNHNY, SVGAGI (reference sequence). CDR3 nucleotides: TGTGCCAGCAGTTATGGGCTAGCGGGCTACAATGAGCAGTTCTTC. Protein: CASSYGLAGYNEQFF.

This clone has only a few counts. The chain joins TRBV7-9 to TRBJ2-1; possible D gene TRBD1, 5 bases. Between the trimmed V and J ends, which lost 8 bases and 8 bases, there was a span of 19 bases. The CDR3 runs to 14 residues. Germline V CDR1 and CDR2: SEHNR, FQNEAQ (reference sequence). The CDR3 DNA reads TGTGCCAGCGGTACTTGGGGCAGGGATGATGAGCAGTTCTTC. Residues: CASGTWGRDDEQFF.

V is TRBV11-2 and J is TRBJ2-2; 8 positions match TRBD2. CDR3 length equals 16 residues. Germline values: CDR1 SGHAT, CDR2 FQNNGV. V shed 1 base and J 4 bases; nucleotides not matched to a gene: 5. The DNA for the CDR3 is TGTGCCAGCAGCTTAGGACCCGGGAGGGGCACCGGGGAGCTGTTTTTT. Translated, it gives CASSLGPGRGTGELFF.

V is TRBV6-5 and J is TRBJ2-5; a possible D gene is TRBD2 (5 bases). The J call may not be correct, given that the DNA end is closer to TRBJ2-7. The germline V gene encodes CDR1 MNHEY and CDR2 SVGAGI. The CDR3 has 14 amino acids. The chain's CDR3 is CASSPGLGDYEQYF. CDR3 coding DNA: TGTGCCAGCAGTCCCGGACTCGGTGACTACGAGCAGTACTTC.

CDR3 region: CASSLSHRTIGGEQYF. In DNA, the CDR3 is TGTGCCAGCAGTTTATCCCACCGCACAATTGGGGGGGAGCAGTACTTC. V and J are TRBV28 and TRBJ2-7; D perhaps matches TRBD2 (6 bases). CDR3 size: 16 residues. Trimming took 1 base from V and 7 from J, leaving 20 bases between them. Germline CDR1 is MDHEN and CDR2 is SYDVKM.

The chain joins TRBV28 to TRBJ2-3; 8 positions agree with TRBD1. Trimming removed 5 bases from V and 4 bases from J; junction bases left unmatched: 14. Germline V gene lookup returns CDR1 MDHEN and CDR2 SYDVKM. The CDR3 extends over 17 amino acids. CDR3 loop: CASSLLGQGFLADTQYF. CDR3 nucleotide sequence: TGTGCCAGCAGTCTACTAGGACAGGGCTTTCTTGCAGATACGCAGTATTTT.

The chain combines TRBV27 with TRBJ1-6; D gene ambiguous. Trimming removed 7 bases from V and 6 bases from J, with 16 bases in between. CDR1 and CDR2 (germline): MNHEY, SMNVEV (reference sequence). The CDR3 spans 15 residues. Here the CDR3 reads CASTSHAAVNSPLHF. DNA for the CDR3: TGTGCCAGCACCTCCCACGCGGCAGTTAATTCACCCCTCCACTTT.

V usage is TRBV7-9 and J usage is TRBJ1-4; 7 bases match TRBD1. From germline, CDR1 is SEHNR and CDR2 FQNEAQ (reference sequence). The CDR3 runs to 14 residues. Losses at the gene ends were 4 bases for V and 8 bases for J; bases not matched to a gene: 7. The CDR3 sequence: CASSSTEQGEKLFF. CDR3 DNA: TGTGCCAGCAGCTCCACGGAACAGGGGGAAAAACTGTTTTTT.

J is TRBJ2-1 and V is TRBV7-6; a weak D match, TRBD2 (5 bases). CDR1 and CDR2 from the germline V gene are SGHVS and FNYEAQ. Trimming pared 5 bases from V and 2 bases from J, leaving 13 bases between. The CDR3 runs 15 residues. The CDR3 sequence: CASSARAGPYNEQFF. The CDR3 region has the DNA TGTGCCAGCAGCGCGCGGGCCGGCCCCTACAATGAGCAGTTCTTC.

The gene calls are TRBV7-9 and TRBJ2-3; D might be TRBD1 (5 bases). There are 15 residues in the CDR3. Trimming removed 5 bases at V and 0 bases at J, with 12 bases between. CDR1 and CDR2 from the germline V gene are SEHNR and FQNEAQ (reference sequence). The CDR3 loop reads CASSPKQASTDTQYF. The DNA for the CDR3 is TGTGCCAGCAGCCCCAAACAGGCTAGCACAGATACGCAGTATTTT.

This clone has just one count. The chain's CDR3 is CASSLGGLAGTYEQYF. Written as DNA, the CDR3 is TGTGCCAGCAGCTTAGGAGGGCTAGCGGGGACCTACGAGCAGTACTTC. The chain is built from TRBV11-2 and TRBJ2-7; 9 positions agree with TRBD2. CDR3 size: 16 residues. Germline assignment: CDR1 SGHAT and CDR2 FQNNGV. Trimming cost V 1 base and J 2 bases; bases outside gene matches: 6.

The chain uses TRBV11-2 and TRBJ2-1, with 8 bases aligning to TRBD2. The junction had 11 bases not matched to a gene; V was cut back by 1 base and J by 6 bases. This CDR3 has 17 residues. The V gene's germline CDR1 is SGHAT and CDR2 FQNNGV. CDR3 residues: CASSLVVFREGPNEQFF. The CDR3 region has the DNA TGTGCCAGCAGCTTAGTCGTTTTTCGGGAGGGCCCCAATGAGCAGTTCTTC.

V gene TRBV11-2 combines with J gene TRBJ2-5; D not certain. V was pared by 5 bases and J by 5 bases, with 15 bases between. The CDR3 spans 14 residues. Germline CDR1 SGHAT, CDR2 FQNNGV. CDR3 in amino acids: CASSPHKTRETQYF. The CDR3, as DNA: TGTGCCAGCAGCCCCCATAAGACGAGGGAGACCCAGTACTTC. The full variable domain, its missing parts supplied by reference TRBV11-2 and TRBJ2-5, is EAGVAQSPRYKIIEKRQSVAFWCNPISGHATLYWYQQILGQGPKLLIQFQNNGVVDDSQLPKDRFSAERLKGVDSTLKIQPAKLEDSAVYLCASSPHKTRETQYFGPGTRLLVL.